This entry lists 4 T cell receptor beta chains sequenced from one sample in a study of blood T cell repertoires in COVID-19. Profiled with immunoSEQ multiplex PCR; TCRdb holds only in-frame clones, not every one. The table has about 120,000 clones, around 85% seen once. Sequenced material: peripheral blood. Receptor source: a human donor in a cohort sampled during active COVID-19.

A few counts support this clone. The rearrangement links TRBV19 to TRBJ1-2; perhaps TRBD1 as D (5 bases). Trimming removed 5 bases at V and 5 bases at J, with 21 bases between. The CDR3 spans 16 residues. Germline V gene sequence: CDR1 LNHDA, CDR2 SQIVND (reference sequence). As DNA, the CDR3 is TGTGCCAGTAGTTCAGAGGACGGTCTAAGGGGTTATGGCTACACCTTC. Encoded protein: CASSSEDGLRGYGYTF.

The genes are TRBV18 and TRBJ1-5; the D gene is possibly TRBD1 (5 bases). With 5 bases removed from V and 0 bases from J, the gap between germline ends came to 8 bases. Per the germline V gene, CDR1 is KGHSH and CDR2 is LQKENI. The CDR3 is made up of 14 amino acids. CDR3 DNA: TGTGCCAGCTCAGCAGGGAATAGCAATCAGCCCCAGCATTTT. Its protein product is CASSAGNSNQPQHF. The variable domain in full, with the rest retrieved from reference TRBV18 and TRBJ1-5, is NAGVMQNPRHLVRRRGQEARLRCSPMKGHSHVYWYRQLPEEGLKFMVYLQKENIIDESGMPKERFSAEFPKEGPSILRIQQVVRGDSAAYFCASSAGNSNQPQHFGDGTRLSIL.

This chain links TRBV19 with TRBJ1-1, with D perhaps matching TRBD1 (5 bases). Trimming took 3 bases from V and 1 from J, leaving 15 bases between them. This CDR3 is 16 amino acids long. CDR1 and CDR2 (germline): LNHDA, SQIVND (reference sequence). The CDR3 DNA reads as TGTGCCAGTAGTATGGTCACAGGTTATAAGAACACTGAAGCTTTCTTT. Its translation: CASSMVTGYKNTEAFF.

This clone was counted between two and nine times. The rearrangement links TRBV6-6 to TRBJ2-1; 7 bases agree with TRBD2. V shed 0 bases and J 10 bases; nucleotides not matched to a gene: 6. There are 14 residues in the CDR3. Per the germline V gene, CDR1 is MNHNY and CDR2 is SVGAGI (reference sequence). The CDR3 here is CASSYSLRGEEQFF. The CDR3, as DNA: TGTGCCAGCAGTTACTCGTTACGGGGGGAAGAGCAGTTCTTC.